These 18 T cell receptor beta chains were all obtained from the same sample, sequenced in a study of persistence of HIV-infected CD4 T cells. An overlapping HIV-1 Gag peptide pool stimulated these cells at about 0.9 ug/peptide/mL. CD40L-negative CD69-negative CD45RO-high memory CD4+ T cells were sorted as populations depleted of antigen-responding cells. This was the immunoSEQ version 4 assay in survey mode. Clones were read by immunoSEQ multiplex PCR, and TCRdb kept only the in-frame ones, dropping some. The data show more than 30,000 clones, roughly four fifths seen once. Their specific antigens are unknown. The source was CD4+ T cells sorted from PBMCs after roughly 18-hour stimulation, collected from a patient who received antiretroviral therapy. These receptor sequences come from an adult woman with HIV who was CMV-seropositive.

This chain uses TRBV27 with TRBJ1-6; D gene uncertain. The CDR3 length is 14 residues. Looked up from germline, CDR1 is MNHEY and CDR2 is SMNVEV (reference sequence). Trimming pared 4 bases from V and 10 bases from J, leaving 14 bases between. The CDR3: CASSSLVEKSPLHF. CDR3 nucleotide sequence: TGTGCCAGCAGTTCCTTGGTAGAGAAATCACCCCTCCACTTT.

The chain joins TRBV15 to TRBJ2-6; a possible D gene is TRBD1 (6 bases). The germline CDR1 and CDR2 sequences are LNHNV and YYDKDF (reference sequence). V lost 2 bases to trimming and J lost 4 bases, with 18 bases between them. This CDR3 comprises 18 residues. CDR3 protein: CATSRIWAGAQGANVLTF. DNA of the CDR3: TGTGCCACCAGCAGAATCTGGGCAGGGGCGCAGGGGGCCAACGTCCTGACTTTC.

J is TRBJ1-1 and V is TRBV18; a weak D match, TRBD1 (6 bases). V lost 8 bases and J lost 6, with 28 bases in between. The CDR3 has 17 residues. Germline V gene lookup returns CDR1 KGHSH and CDR2 LQKENI. The CDR3 nucleotides are TGTGCCAGCACCCCCCCGGGGGCAGGCACCGTCCGTCCTGAAGCTTTCTTT. This encodes CASTPPGAGTVRPEAFF.

In this sample, this clone turned up once. The chain uses TRBV28 and TRBJ1-6; 7 bases line up with TRBD1. V gave up 5 bases and J gave up 7 bases; unmatched junction bases: 8. This CDR3 comprises 15 residues. Germline CDR1 reads MDHEN; CDR2 reads SYDVKM. The CDR3 sequence: CASSSRDRSNSPLHF. The CDR3 DNA reads as TGTGCCAGCAGTAGCCGGGACAGATCAAATTCACCCCTCCACTTT.

This rearrangement joins TRBV7-2 to TRBJ2-7; TRBD1 or TRBD2 may be the D gene (5 bases each). The CDR3 runs to 17 residues. V lost 5 bases and J lost 0, with 20 bases in between. Germline lookup yields CDR1 SGHTA and CDR2 FQGNSA. The CDR3 protein is CASSPLRSGTVSYEQYF. As DNA, the CDR3 is TGTGCCAGCAGCCCGCTGCGGTCCGGGACCGTCTCCTACGAGCAGTACTTC.

This clone has just a few counts. V gene TRBV6-5 combines with J gene TRBJ2-7; D ambiguous. The CDR3 consists of 15 residues. The V gene's germline CDR1 is MNHEY and CDR2 SVGAGI. With 2 bases removed from V and 4 bases from J, the gap between germline ends came to 15 bases. CDR3 region: CASSYPGSGLYEQYF. The DNA of the CDR3 is TGTGCCAGCAGTTACCCGGGCAGTGGGTTATACGAGCAGTACTTC.

V usage is TRBV19 and J usage is TRBJ1-5; 7 bases line up with TRBD1. Trimming at V came to 5 bases and at J to 5 bases, leaving 9 bases not matched to a gene. The length of the CDR3 is 15 residues. CDR1 and CDR2 (germline): LNHDA, SQIVND (reference sequence). CDR3 protein: CASSVKQGTHQPQHF. CDR3 in DNA: TGTGCCAGTAGTGTAAAACAGGGGACCCATCAGCCCCAGCATTTT.

The J gene is TRBJ2-7, the V gene TRBV5-6; 7 bases are a match to TRBD2. This CDR3 spans 15 amino acids. The germline V gene encodes CDR1 SGHDT and CDR2 YYEEEE. The ends lost 3 bases at V and 2 bases at J; junction bases unmatched: 8. The CDR3 DNA sequence: TGTGCCAGCAGCTGGAGGGAGGGGCGTGCCTACGAGCAGTACTTC. Translated, it gives CASSWREGRAYEQYF.

The V gene is TRBV5-1, the J gene TRBJ2-1; TRBD2 matches at 8 bases. Germline CDR1 SGHRS, CDR2 YFSETQ. The CDR3 consists of 15 residues. V lost 4 bases, J lost 6 bases, and 9 bases stayed unmatched. The CDR3 DNA reads as TGCGCCAGCAGCCTAAGCGGGAGTATTGTCAATGAGCAGTTCTTC. Amino acids: CASSLSGSIVNEQFF. The full variable domain, its missing parts supplied by reference TRBV5-1 and TRBJ2-1, is KAGVTQTPRYLIKTRGQQVTLSCSPISGHRSVSWYQQTPGQGLQFLFEYFSETQRNKGNFPGRFSGRQFSNSRSEMNVSTLELGDSALYLCASSLSGSIVNEQFFGPGTRLTVL.

The chain joins TRBV6-2 or TRBV6-3 to TRBJ1-6; D gene ambiguous. This CDR3 contains 12 residues. Trimming took 4 bases from V and 6 from J, leaving 4 bases between them. Germline V gene lookup returns CDR1 MNHEY and CDR2 SVGEGT. The CDR3 sequence is CASSLLNSPLHF. DNA for the CDR3: TGTGCCAGCAGTTTACTTAATTCACCCCTCCACTTT.

J is TRBJ1-1 and V is TRBV19; D uncertain. This CDR3 region has 14 residues. V lost 3 bases to trimming and J lost 1 base, with 9 bases between them. Germline V gives CDR1 LNHDA, CDR2 SQIVND (reference sequence). In DNA form, the CDR3 reads TGTGCCAGTAGTATGAGGGTAGGGAACACTGAAGCTTTCTTT. It encodes CASSMRVGNTEAFF.

The rearrangement uses TRBV18 and TRBJ2-1; possible D gene TRBD1, 5 bases. The V and J ends lost 4 bases and 6 bases respectively, with 13 bases between them. This CDR3 spans 14 amino acids. Germline values: CDR1 KGHSH, CDR2 LQKENI. The CDR3 bases are TGTGCCAGCTCACTTCTTGTGACAGTCAATGAGCAGTTCTTC. Its protein is CASSLLVTVNEQFF.

The chain uses TRBV12-3 or TRBV12-4 and TRBJ1-1; D is unresolved. V was pared by 8 bases and J by 0 bases, with 10 bases between. The CDR3 is made up of 13 amino acids. DNA of the CDR3: TGTGCCAGCCGTGGACTCATGAACACTGAAGCTTTCTTT. Translation: CASRGLMNTEAFF.

Only one count was recorded for this clone. CDR3 in amino acids: CAISTGTGGAGANVLTF. The CDR3 region has the DNA TGTGCCATCAGCACCGGGACAGGGGGCGCTGGGGCCAACGTCCTGACTTTC. The V and J genes are TRBV10-3 and TRBJ2-6; 12 bases map to TRBD1. The ends lost 6 bases at V and 2 bases at J; junction bases unmatched: 5. Germline assignment: CDR1 ENHRY and CDR2 SYGVKD. The CDR3 spans 17 residues.

The chain uses TRBV10-3 and TRBJ1-1; D unclear. The V gene's germline CDR1 is ENHRY and CDR2 SYGVKD. The CDR3 contains 12 residues. V lost 11 bases, J lost 6 bases, and 16 bases lay in between. CDR3 sequence (DNA): TGTGCCTCCACACAAAACCAGGCTGAAGCTTTCTTT. It encodes CASTQNQAEAFF.

J is TRBJ1-2 and V is TRBV2, with 12 nucleotides matching TRBD1. This CDR3 spans 16 amino acids. Germline lookup yields CDR1 SNHLY and CDR2 FYNNEI. The V segment lost 9 bases and the J segment 2 bases; nucleotides outside the gene matches: 10. CDR3 bases: TGTGCCAGACGCCGGGACAGGGGGCGCGAGAACTATGGCTACACCTTC. This translates into CARRRDRGRENYGYTF.

V usage is TRBV5-1 and J usage is TRBJ1-1, with D hard to call. Germline CDR1 SGHRS, CDR2 YFSETQ. Trimming stripped 4 bases from V and 1 base from J, with 8 bases between. This CDR3 spans 13 amino acids. As DNA, the CDR3 is TGCGCCAGCAGCGTAGGAACGAACACTGAAGCTTTCTTT. As protein: CASSVGTNTEAFF.

This chain links TRBV29-1 with TRBJ2-7; no clear D gene. Trimming removed 0 bases at V and 2 bases at J, with 11 bases between. Germline CDR1 reads SQVTM; CDR2 reads ANQGSEA. CDR3 length: 14 residues. The CDR3 region has the DNA TGCAGCGTTGAAGAAGGGTATTACCCCTACGAGCAGTACTTC. Protein sequence: CSVEEGYYPYEQYF.